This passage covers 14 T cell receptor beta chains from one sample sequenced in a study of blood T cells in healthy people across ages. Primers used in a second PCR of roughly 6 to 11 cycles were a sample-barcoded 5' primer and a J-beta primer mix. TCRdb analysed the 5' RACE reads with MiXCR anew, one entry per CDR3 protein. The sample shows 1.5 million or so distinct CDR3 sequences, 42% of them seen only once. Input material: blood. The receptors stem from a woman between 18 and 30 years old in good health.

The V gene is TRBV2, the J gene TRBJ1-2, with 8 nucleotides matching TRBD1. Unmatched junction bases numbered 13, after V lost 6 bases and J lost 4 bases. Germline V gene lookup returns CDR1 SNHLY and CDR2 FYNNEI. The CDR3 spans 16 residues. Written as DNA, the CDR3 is TGTGCCAGCAGAGCCAACGACAGGGGATATGGCTATGGCTACACCTTC. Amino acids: CASRANDRGYGYGYTF.

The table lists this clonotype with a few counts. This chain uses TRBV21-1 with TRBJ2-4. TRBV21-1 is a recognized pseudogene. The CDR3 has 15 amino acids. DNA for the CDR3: TGTGCCAGCAGCAAAGCGCAGGTTTCCAAAAACATTCAGTACTTC. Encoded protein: CASSKAQVSKNIQYF.

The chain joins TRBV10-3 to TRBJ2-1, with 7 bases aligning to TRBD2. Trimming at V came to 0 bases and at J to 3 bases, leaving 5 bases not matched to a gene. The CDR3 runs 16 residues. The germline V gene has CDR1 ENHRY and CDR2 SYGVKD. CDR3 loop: CAISESGGTIYNEQFF. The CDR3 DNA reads TGTGCCATCAGTGAGTCGGGTGGGACTATCTACAATGAGCAGTTCTTC.

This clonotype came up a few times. DNA for the CDR3: TGTGCCACCAGCCTCGTAGGGGAAGAGACCCAGTACTTC. It encodes CATSLVGEETQYF. This chain joins TRBV15 and TRBJ2-5; a weak D match, TRBD1 (5 bases). The germline gives CDR1 LNHNV, CDR2 YYDKDF (reference sequence). V dropped 5 bases and J dropped 3 bases, with 10 bases sitting between them. This CDR3 contains 13 residues.

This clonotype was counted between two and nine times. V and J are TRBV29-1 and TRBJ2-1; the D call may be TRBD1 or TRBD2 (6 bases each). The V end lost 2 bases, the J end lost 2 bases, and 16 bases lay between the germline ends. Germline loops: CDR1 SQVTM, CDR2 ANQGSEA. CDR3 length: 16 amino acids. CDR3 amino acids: CSVESGSGATYNEQFF. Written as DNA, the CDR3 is TGCAGCGTTGAATCTGGGTCGGGGGCTACCTACAATGAGCAGTTCTTC.

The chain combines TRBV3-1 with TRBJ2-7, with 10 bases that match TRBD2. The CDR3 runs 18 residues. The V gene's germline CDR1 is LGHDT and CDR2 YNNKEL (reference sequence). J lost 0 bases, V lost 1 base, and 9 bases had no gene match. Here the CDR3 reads CASSQGGLAGVTSYEQYF. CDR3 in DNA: TGTGCCAGCAGCCAAGGAGGTCTAGCGGGAGTTACCTCCTACGAGCAGTACTTC.

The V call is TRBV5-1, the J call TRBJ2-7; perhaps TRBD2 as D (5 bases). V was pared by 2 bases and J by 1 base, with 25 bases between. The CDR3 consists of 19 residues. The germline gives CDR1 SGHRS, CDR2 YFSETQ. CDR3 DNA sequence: TGCGCCAGCAGCTTTCAAGGGTCCCCCGCAGAGACTAATTCCTACGAGCAGTACTTC. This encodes CASSFQGSPAETNSYEQYF. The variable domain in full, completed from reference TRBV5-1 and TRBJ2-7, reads KAGVTQTPRYLIKTRGQQVTLSCSPISGHRSVSWYQQTPGQGLQFLFEYFSETQRNKGNFPGRFSGRQFSNSRSEMNVSTLELGDSALYLCASSFQGSPAETNSYEQYFGPGTRLTVT.

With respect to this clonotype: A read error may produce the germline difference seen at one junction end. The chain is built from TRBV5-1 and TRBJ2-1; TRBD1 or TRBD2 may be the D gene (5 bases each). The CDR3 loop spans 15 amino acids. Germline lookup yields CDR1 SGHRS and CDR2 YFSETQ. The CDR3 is CANSLDGAGYNEQFF. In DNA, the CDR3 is TGCGCCAACAGCTTGGACGGGGCTGGCTACAATGAGCAGTTCTTC.

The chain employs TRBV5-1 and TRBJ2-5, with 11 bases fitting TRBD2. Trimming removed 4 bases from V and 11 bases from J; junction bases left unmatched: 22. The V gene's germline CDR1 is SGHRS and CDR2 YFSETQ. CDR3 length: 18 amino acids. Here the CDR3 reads CASSLRLAGTLEAHEQYF. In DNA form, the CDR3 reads TGCGCCAGCAGCCTGCGACTAGCGGGAACCCTCGAGGCCCATGAGCAGTACTTC. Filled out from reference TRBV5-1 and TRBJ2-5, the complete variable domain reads KAGVTQTPRYLIKTRGQQVTLSCSPISGHRSVSWYQQTPGQGLQFLFEYFSETQRNKGNFPGRFSGRQFSNSRSEMNVSTLELGDSALYLCASSLRLAGTLEAHEQYFGPGTRLLVL.

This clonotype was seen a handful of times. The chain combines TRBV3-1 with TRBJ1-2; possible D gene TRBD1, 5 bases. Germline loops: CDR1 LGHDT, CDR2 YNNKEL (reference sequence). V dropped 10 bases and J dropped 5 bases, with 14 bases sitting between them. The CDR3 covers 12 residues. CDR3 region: CATGSTIYGYTF. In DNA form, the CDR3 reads TGTGCCACAGGGTCCACGATATATGGCTACACCTTC.

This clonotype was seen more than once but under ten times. CDR3 in amino acids: CASSAGLLGAQYF. The CDR3 coding sequence is TGTGCCAGCAGCGCCGGACTACTCGGCGCCCAGTACTTC. The V call is TRBV3-1, the J call TRBJ2-5, with D possibly matching TRBD2 (6 bases). V was trimmed by 5 bases and J by 9 bases, leaving 16 bases between them. The V gene's germline CDR1 is LGHDT and CDR2 YNNKEL (reference sequence). This CDR3 is built from 13 residues.

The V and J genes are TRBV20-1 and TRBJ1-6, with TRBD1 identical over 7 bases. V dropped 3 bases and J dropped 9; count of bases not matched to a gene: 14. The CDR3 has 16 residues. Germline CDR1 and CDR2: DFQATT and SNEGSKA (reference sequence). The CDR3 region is CSASRAGGGWRSPLHF. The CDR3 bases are TGCAGTGCTAGCCGGGCAGGGGGTGGATGGCGTTCACCCCTCCACTTT.

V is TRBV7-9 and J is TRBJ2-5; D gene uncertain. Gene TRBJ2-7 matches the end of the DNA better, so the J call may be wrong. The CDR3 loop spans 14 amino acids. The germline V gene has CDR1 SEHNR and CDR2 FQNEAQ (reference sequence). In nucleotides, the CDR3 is TGTGCCAGCAGCTTAGCCCCTGGCCGAGACGAGCAGTACTTC. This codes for CASSLAPGRDEQYF.

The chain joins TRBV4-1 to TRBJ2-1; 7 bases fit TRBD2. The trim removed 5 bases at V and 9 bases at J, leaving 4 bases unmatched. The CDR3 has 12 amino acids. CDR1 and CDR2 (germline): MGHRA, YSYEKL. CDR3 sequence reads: CASSATSIEQFF. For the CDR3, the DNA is TGCGCCAGCAGCGCGACTAGCATTGAGCAGTTCTTC.